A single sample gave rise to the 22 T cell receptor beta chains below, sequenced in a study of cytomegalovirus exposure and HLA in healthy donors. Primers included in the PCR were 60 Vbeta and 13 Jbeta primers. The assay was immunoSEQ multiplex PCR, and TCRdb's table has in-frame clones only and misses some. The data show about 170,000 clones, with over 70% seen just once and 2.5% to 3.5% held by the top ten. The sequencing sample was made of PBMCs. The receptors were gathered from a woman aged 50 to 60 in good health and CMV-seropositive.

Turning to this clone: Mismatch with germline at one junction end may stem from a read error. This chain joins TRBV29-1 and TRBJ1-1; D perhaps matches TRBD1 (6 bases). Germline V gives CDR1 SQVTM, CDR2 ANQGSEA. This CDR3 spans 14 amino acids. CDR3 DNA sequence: TGCAGCGTTGCTCGAGGGGGACGGGATACTGAAACTTTCTTT. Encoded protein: CSVARGGRDTETFF. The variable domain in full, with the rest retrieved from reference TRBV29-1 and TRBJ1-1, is SAVISQKPSRDICQRGTSLTIQCQVDSQVTMMFWYRQQPGQSLTLIATANQGSEATYESGFVIDKFPISRPNLTFSTLTVSNMSPEDSSIYLCSVARGGRDTETFFGQGTRLTVV.

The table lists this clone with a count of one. The CDR3 is CASRLASGKANTIYF. DNA for the CDR3: TGTGCAAGTCGCTTAGCGTCTGGAAAAGCGAACACCATATATTTT. J is TRBJ1-3 and V is TRBV12-2. TRBV12-2 is a pseudogene locus. The CDR3 is 15 amino acids.

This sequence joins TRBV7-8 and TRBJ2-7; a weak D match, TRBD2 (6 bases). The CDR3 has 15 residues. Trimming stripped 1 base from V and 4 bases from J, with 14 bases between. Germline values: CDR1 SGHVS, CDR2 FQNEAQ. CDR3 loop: CASSLGRGTRYEQYF. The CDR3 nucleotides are TGTGCCAGCAGCTTAGGTCGGGGGACGAGGTACGAGCAGTACTTC. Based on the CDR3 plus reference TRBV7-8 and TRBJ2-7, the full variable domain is GAGVSQSPRYKVAKRGQDVALRCDPISGHVSLFWYQQALGQGPEFLTYFQNEAQLDKSGLPSDRFFAERPEGSVSTLKIQRTQQEDSAVYLCASSLGRGTRYEQYFGPGTRLTVT.

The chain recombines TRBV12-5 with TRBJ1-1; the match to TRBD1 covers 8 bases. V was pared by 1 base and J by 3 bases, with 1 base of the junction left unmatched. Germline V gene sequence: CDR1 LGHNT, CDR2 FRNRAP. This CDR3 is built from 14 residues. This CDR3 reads CASGLGTGHTEAFF. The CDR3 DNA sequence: TGTGCTAGTGGTTTGGGGACAGGGCACACTGAAGCTTTCTTT.

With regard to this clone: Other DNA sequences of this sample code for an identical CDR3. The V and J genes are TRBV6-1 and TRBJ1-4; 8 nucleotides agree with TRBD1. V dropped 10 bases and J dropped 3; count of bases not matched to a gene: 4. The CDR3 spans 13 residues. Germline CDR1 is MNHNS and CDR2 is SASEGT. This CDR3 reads CATHRGANEKLFF. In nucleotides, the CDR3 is TGTGCCACACACAGGGGGGCTAATGAAAAACTGTTTTTT.

CDR3 coding DNA: TGTGCCAGCAGTCTCGGGACAGGAGTTTGGGAGACCCAGTACTTC. Translation: CASSLGTGVWETQYF. This chain joins TRBV7-2 and TRBJ2-5, with 8 bases aligning to TRBD1. V trimming: 6 bases; J trimming: 5 bases; junction bases outside the gene matches: 11. Germline values: CDR1 SGHTA, CDR2 FQGNSA. CDR3 length: 15 residues.

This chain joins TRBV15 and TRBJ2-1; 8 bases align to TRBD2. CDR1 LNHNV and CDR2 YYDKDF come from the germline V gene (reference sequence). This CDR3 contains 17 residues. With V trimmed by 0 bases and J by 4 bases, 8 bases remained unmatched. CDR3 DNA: TGTGCCACCAGCAGAGATACAGGTAGCGGGATTTACAATGAGCAGTTCTTC. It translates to CATSRDTGSGIYNEQFF.

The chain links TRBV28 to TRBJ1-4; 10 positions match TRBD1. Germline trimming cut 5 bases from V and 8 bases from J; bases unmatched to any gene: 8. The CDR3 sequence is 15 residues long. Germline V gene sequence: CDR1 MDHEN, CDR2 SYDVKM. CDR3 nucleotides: TGTGCCAGCAGTCGGACAGGGGGACGAGGGGAAAAACTGTTTTTT. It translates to CASSRTGGRGEKLFF.

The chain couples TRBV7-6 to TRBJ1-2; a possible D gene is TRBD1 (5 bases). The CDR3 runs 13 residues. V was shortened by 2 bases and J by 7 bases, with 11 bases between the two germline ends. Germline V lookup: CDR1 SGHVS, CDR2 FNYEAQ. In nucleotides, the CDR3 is TGTGCCAGCAGCTTACCGGGGGTCTCTGGCTACACCTTC. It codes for CASSLPGVSGYTF.

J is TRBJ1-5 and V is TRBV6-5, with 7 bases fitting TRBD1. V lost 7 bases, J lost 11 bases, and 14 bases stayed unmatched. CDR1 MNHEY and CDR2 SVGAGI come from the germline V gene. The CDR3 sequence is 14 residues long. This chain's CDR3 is CASIAGQAQGAQHF. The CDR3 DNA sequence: TGTGCCAGCATCGCTGGACAGGCCCAAGGAGCCCAGCATTTT.

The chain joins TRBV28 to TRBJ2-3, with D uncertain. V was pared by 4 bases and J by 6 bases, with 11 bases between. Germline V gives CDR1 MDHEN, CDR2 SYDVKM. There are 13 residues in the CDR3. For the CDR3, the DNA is TGTGCCAGCAGTTCCCAGGCCCTGGATACGCAGTATTTT. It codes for CASSSQALDTQYF.

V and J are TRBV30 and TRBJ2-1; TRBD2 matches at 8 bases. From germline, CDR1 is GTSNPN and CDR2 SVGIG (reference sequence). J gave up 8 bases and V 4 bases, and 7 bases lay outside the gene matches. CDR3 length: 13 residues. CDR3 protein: CAWNQRGYDEQFF. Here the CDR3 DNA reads TGTGCCTGGAACCAGCGGGGGTACGATGAGCAGTTCTTC.

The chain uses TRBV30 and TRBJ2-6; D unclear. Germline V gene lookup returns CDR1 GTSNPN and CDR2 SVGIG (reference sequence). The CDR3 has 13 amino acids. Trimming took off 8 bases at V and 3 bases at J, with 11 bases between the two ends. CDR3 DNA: TGTGCCGGGTCGGGTGTTGGGGCCAACGTCCTGACTTTC. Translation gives CAGSGVGANVLTF.

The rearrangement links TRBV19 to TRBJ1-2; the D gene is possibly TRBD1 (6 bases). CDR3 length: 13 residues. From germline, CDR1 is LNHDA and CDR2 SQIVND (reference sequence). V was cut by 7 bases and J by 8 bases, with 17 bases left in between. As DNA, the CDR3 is TGTGCCAGTACCCCGGACAGATCTAGGGGCTACACCTTC. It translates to CASTPDRSRGYTF.

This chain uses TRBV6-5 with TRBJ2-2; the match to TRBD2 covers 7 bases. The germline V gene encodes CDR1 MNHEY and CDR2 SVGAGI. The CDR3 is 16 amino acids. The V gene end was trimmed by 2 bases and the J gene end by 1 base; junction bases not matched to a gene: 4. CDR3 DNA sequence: TGTGCCAGCAGTTACGGGCTAGCGGTGAACACCGGGGAGCTGTTTTTT. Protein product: CASSYGLAVNTGELFF.

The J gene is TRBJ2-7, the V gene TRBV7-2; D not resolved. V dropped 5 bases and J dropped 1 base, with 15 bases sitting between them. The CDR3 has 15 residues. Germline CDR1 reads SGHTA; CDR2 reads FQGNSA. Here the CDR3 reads CASSASLVGSYEQYF. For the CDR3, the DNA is TGTGCCAGCAGCGCCAGTCTCGTTGGTTCCTACGAGCAGTACTTC.

The CDR3 here is CASSRGPGQGSVRHGYTF. For the CDR3, the DNA is TGTGCCAGTAGTCGGGGACCGGGACAGGGGAGCGTTCGGCATGGCTACACCTTC. The V and J genes are TRBV19 and TRBJ1-2, with TRBD1 identical over 10 bases. V lost 5 bases, J lost 6 bases, and 18 bases stayed unmatched. The CDR3 is made up of 18 amino acids. Germline assignment: CDR1 LNHDA and CDR2 SQIVND (reference sequence).

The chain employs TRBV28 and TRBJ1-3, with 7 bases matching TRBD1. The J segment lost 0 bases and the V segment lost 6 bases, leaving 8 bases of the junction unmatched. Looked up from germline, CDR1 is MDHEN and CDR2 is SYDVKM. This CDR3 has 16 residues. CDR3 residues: CASRTGARGSGNTIYF. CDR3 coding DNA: TGTGCCAGCAGAACAGGGGCCCGGGGCTCTGGAAACACCATATATTTT. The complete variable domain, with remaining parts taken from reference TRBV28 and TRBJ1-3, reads DVKVTQSSRYLVKRTGEKVFLECVQDMDHENMFWYRQDPGLGLRLIYFSYDVKMKEKGDIPEGYSVSREKKERFSLILESASTNQTSMYLCASRTGARGSGNTIYFGEGSWLTVV.

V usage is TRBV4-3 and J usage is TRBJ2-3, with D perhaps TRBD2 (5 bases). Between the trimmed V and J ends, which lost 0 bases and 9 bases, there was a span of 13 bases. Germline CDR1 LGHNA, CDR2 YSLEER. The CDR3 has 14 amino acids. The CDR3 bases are TGCGCCAGCAGCCAAGAAACTAGGCTTAGCACGCAGTATTTT. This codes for CASSQETRLSTQYF.

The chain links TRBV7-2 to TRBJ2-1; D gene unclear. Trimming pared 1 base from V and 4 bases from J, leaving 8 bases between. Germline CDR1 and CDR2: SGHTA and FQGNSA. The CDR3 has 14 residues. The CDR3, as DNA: TGTGCCAGCAGCTTAGGAGATCGGTACAATGAGCAGTTCTTC. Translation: CASSLGDRYNEQFF.

DNA for the CDR3: TGTGCCAGCAGCTTGACTAGCGGGAGCGCTCCTTTTGAGCAGTTCTTC. The encoded protein is CASSLTSGSAPFEQFF. This rearrangement joins TRBV2 to TRBJ2-1; 12 nucleotides line up with TRBD2. Unmatched junction bases numbered 12, after V lost 6 bases and J lost 9 bases. Germline V lookup: CDR1 SNHLY, CDR2 FYNNEI. CDR3 length: 16 amino acids.

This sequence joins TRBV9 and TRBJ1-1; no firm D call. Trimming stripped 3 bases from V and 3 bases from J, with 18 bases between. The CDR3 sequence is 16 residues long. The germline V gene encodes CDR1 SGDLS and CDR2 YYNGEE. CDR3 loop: CASSAQLPGRDTEAFF. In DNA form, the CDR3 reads TGTGCCAGCAGCGCCCAACTCCCGGGGAGGGACACTGAAGCTTTCTTT.